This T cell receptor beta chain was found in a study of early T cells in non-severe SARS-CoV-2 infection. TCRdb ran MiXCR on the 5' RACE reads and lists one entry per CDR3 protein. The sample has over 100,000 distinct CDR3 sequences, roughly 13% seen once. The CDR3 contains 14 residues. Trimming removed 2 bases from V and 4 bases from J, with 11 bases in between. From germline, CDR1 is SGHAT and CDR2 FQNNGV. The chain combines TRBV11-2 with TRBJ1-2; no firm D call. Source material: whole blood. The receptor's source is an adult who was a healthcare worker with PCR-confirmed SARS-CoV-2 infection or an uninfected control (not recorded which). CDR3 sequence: CASSLHRPTYGYTF. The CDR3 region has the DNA TGTGCCAGCAGCTTACACCGTCCGACCTATGGCTACACCTTC.